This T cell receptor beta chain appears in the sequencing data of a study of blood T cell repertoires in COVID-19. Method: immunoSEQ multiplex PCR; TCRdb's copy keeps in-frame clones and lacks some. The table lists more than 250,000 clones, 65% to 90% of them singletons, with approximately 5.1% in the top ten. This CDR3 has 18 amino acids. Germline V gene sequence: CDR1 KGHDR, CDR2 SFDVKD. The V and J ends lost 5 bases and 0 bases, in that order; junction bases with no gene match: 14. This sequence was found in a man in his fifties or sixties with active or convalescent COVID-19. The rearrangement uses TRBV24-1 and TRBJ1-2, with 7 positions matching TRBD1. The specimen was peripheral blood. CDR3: CATSGSGTVTPSNYGYTF. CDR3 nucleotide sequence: TGTGCCACCAGTGGGTCCGGGACAGTGACTCCCTCTAACTATGGCTACACCTTC.